This T cell receptor beta chain was captured in a study of blood T cell repertoires in COVID-19. This CDR3 region has 14 residues. CDR1 and CDR2 from the germline V gene are ENHRY and SYGVKD. With 2 bases clipped from V and 5 bases from J, the junction kept 5 bases outside the gene matches. Clones were read by immunoSEQ multiplex PCR, and TCRdb kept only the in-frame ones, dropping some. Here the sample spans 150,000 to 200,000 clones, nearly 85% being singletons. This TCR came from a woman in her 30s with acute or convalescent COVID-19. Material: peripheral blood. The V call is TRBV10-3, the J call TRBJ1-1; 7 nucleotides match TRBD1. The CDR3, as DNA: TGTGCCATCAGTGAGCCAGGGGGTAGGACTGAAGCTTTCTTT. It translates to CAISEPGGRTEAFF.